One and the same sample provided the 20 T cell receptor beta chains below, sequenced in a study of cytomegalovirus exposure and HLA in healthy donors. Libraries were prepared by immunoSEQ multiplex PCR; TCRdb keeps only in-frame clonotypes and omits some of them. The sample lists some 320,000 clones, around 87% occurring once. Sample: PBMCs. Every receptor here comes from a woman in her 30s in good health and CMV-seropositive.

The chain joins TRBV27 to TRBJ2-5; no definite D call. Trimming stripped 8 bases from V and 7 bases from J, with 11 bases between. The CDR3 is 11 amino acids. The germline CDR1 and CDR2 sequences are MNHEY and SMNVEV (reference sequence). The CDR3 region has the DNA TGTGCCAGCCGTCTGGGTTGGACCCAGTACTTC. As protein: CASRLGWTQYF.

V usage is TRBV7-9 and J usage is TRBJ1-2; D is ambiguous. The CDR3 length is 13 residues. In germline, CDR1 is SEHNR, CDR2 FQNEAQ (reference sequence). The V gene lost 1 base and the J gene lost 6 bases, with 9 bases spanning the gap. The CDR3 DNA is TGTGCCAGCAGCTTAGTTCCTGTGGATGGCTACACCTTC. Translating gives CASSLVPVDGYTF.

This chain connects TRBV5-1 to TRBJ2-5; unclear D gene. Deletions cut 2 bases from V and 2 bases from J, with 7 bases between. The CDR3 is 13 residues long. CDR1 and CDR2 from the germline V gene are SGHRS and YFSETQ. The CDR3 nucleotides read TGCGCCAGCAGCTTAAATCTACAAGAGACCCAGTACTTC. Its protein product is CASSLNLQETQYF. The whole variable domain, remainder taken from reference TRBV5-1 and TRBJ2-5, is KAGVTQTPRYLIKTRGQQVTLSCSPISGHRSVSWYQQTPGQGLQFLFEYFSETQRNKGNFPGRFSGRQFSNSRSEMNVSTLELGDSALYLCASSLNLQETQYFGPGTRLLVL.

This clone appeared a single time. The chain has TRBV11-2 and TRBJ2-1; TRBD2 agrees at 12 bases. With 1 base clipped from V and 7 bases from J, the junction kept 2 bases outside the gene matches. This CDR3 spans 15 amino acids. Looked up from germline, CDR1 is SGHAT and CDR2 is FQNNGV. The CDR3 bases are TGTGCCAGCAGCTTAGTTCTAGCGGGAGGGAATGAGCAGTTCTTC. Amino acids: CASSLVLAGGNEQFF.

DNA of the CDR3: TGTGCCAGCAGCCCCGGACAGGGAGGTGCGTACTTC. Translating it yields CASSPGQGGAYF. The chain joins TRBV7-6 to TRBJ2-7; 8 bases are shared with TRBD1. The CDR3 totals 12 residues. The ends lost 5 bases at V and 12 bases at J; junction bases unmatched: 9. Germline V gives CDR1 SGHVS, CDR2 FNYEAQ.

This CDR3 is CASSHLAGDQETQYF. The CDR3 DNA reads TGTGCCAGCAGCCATCTAGCGGGGGACCAAGAGACCCAGTACTTC. This chain uses TRBV4-2 with TRBJ2-5, with 10 bases that match TRBD2. The CDR3 runs to 15 residues. The V segment lost 3 bases and the J segment 0 bases; nucleotides outside the gene matches: 1. The germline gives CDR1 LGHNA, CDR2 YNFKEQ.

V gene TRBV9 combines with J gene TRBJ2-7; D might be TRBD1 (6 bases). The CDR3 is 13 residues long. V was cut by 4 bases and J by 3 bases, with 11 bases left in between. The germline V gene encodes CDR1 SGDLS and CDR2 YYNGEE. CDR3 DNA sequence: TGTGCCAGCAGCATACGACAGGACTACGAGCAGTACTTC. This codes for CASSIRQDYEQYF.

The chain employs TRBV7-2 and TRBJ2-1; D unclear. Trimming left V 5 bases short and J 5 bases short, with 13 bases between. The CDR3 totals 14 residues. Germline assignment: CDR1 SGHTA and CDR2 FQGNSA. CDR3 DNA: TGTGCCAGCAGCCATGACGAGGCAGACAATGAGCAGTTCTTC. Translating gives CASSHDEADNEQFF.

The chain couples TRBV6-1 to TRBJ1-5; D ambiguous. The V end lost 6 bases, the J end lost 3 bases, and 6 bases lay between the germline ends. The CDR3 is 12 residues long. The germline gives CDR1 MNHNS, CDR2 SASEGT. Written as DNA, the CDR3 is TGTGCCAGCAGACCGTCCAATCAGCCCCAGCATTTT. It is translated as CASRPSNQPQHF.

This clone was counted a few times. V is TRBV5-6 and J is TRBJ1-5; weak D call: TRBD1 (6 bases). The CDR3 loop spans 15 amino acids. V lost 4 bases and J lost 7, with 18 bases in between. Germline lookup yields CDR1 SGHDT and CDR2 YYEEEE. The CDR3 DNA follows: TGTGCCAGCAGCCCCGGGACAAGTGGCGACCAGCCCCAGCATTTT. Translated, it gives CASSPGTSGDQPQHF.

About this clone: The sample has other DNA sequences that encode this CDR3 too. V gene TRBV4-3 combines with J gene TRBJ2-1; 10 nucleotides align to TRBD2. The V gene's germline CDR1 is LGHNA and CDR2 YSLEER. The CDR3 has 15 amino acids. V shed 1 base, J shed 6 bases, and the junction held 3 bases outside the gene matches. DNA of the CDR3: TGCGCCAGCAGCCAAGGACTAGCGGGTGGCAATGAGCAGTTCTTC. Translated, it gives CASSQGLAGGNEQFF.

The chain combines TRBV28 with TRBJ2-2, with D hard to call. The CDR3 is made up of 15 amino acids. Trimming cost V 5 bases and J 4 bases, with 14 bases left between them. CDR1 is MDHEN, CDR2 SYDVKM, per germline. The CDR3 region has the DNA TGTGCCAGCAGTGCCCAAATCGGCGGCACCGGGGAGCTGTTTTTT. This translates into CASSAQIGGTGELFF.

This sequence joins TRBV6-1 and TRBJ2-3; TRBD1 matches at 8 bases. The CDR3 is 13 amino acids. The germline gives CDR1 MNHNS, CDR2 SASEGT. The J segment lost 1 base and the V segment lost 6 bases, leaving 0 bases of the junction unmatched. CDR3 nucleotides: TGTGCCAGCAGGGGACAGGGCACAGATACGCAGTATTTT. Translated: CASRGQGTDTQYF.

The chain has TRBV14 and TRBJ2-7, with D possibly TRBD2 on 6 matching bases. V was cut by 2 bases and J by 2 bases, with 10 bases left in between. Germline assignment: CDR1 SGHDN and CDR2 FVKESK. This CDR3 spans 14 amino acids. CDR3 loop: CASSQLARPYEQYF. CDR3 coding DNA: TGTGCCAGCAGCCAACTAGCGCGGCCCTACGAGCAGTACTTC.

V is TRBV28 and J is TRBJ2-1, with 9 bases identical to TRBD1. The V segment lost 5 bases and the J segment 8 bases; nucleotides outside the gene matches: 13. This CDR3 has 16 amino acids. CDR1 and CDR2 (germline): MDHEN, SYDVKM. The CDR3 sequence is CASSHGQGSSVDEQFF. In DNA, the CDR3 is TGTGCCAGCAGTCATGGACAGGGGAGTAGTGTGGATGAGCAGTTCTTC.

The V and J genes are TRBV28 and TRBJ1-4; TRBD1 matches 10 bases. Germline CDR1 reads MDHEN; CDR2 reads SYDVKM. The ends lost 6 bases at V and 3 bases at J; junction bases unmatched: 1. The CDR3 covers 14 residues. CDR3 DNA: TGTGCCAGCAGAGGACAGGGGGCTAATGAAAAACTGTTTTTT. Translation: CASRGQGANEKLFF.

V usage is TRBV28 and J usage is TRBJ2-5, with D possibly TRBD1 on 6 matching bases. The germline gives CDR1 MDHEN, CDR2 SYDVKM. The CDR3 is 16 amino acids. Trimming pared 2 bases from V and 2 bases from J, leaving 15 bases between. CDR3 residues: CASSLGWQGQQETQYF. For the CDR3, the DNA is TGTGCCAGCAGTTTAGGTTGGCAGGGACAACAAGAGACCCAGTACTTC.

The V gene is TRBV9, the J gene TRBJ2-5; tentative D call: TRBD2 (6 bases). V lost 0 bases and J 5 bases, leaving 14 bases between the germline ends. The CDR3 is made up of 15 amino acids. Germline V gene data show CDR1 as SGDLS and CDR2 as YYNGEE. The CDR3: CASSVGNGGGETQYF. CDR3 DNA sequence: TGTGCCAGCAGCGTAGGGAACGGTGGAGGGGAGACCCAGTACTTC.

The rearrangement links TRBV28 to TRBJ1-1, with D maybe TRBD1 (5 bases). This CDR3 is built from 13 residues. CDR1 and CDR2 (germline): MDHEN, SYDVKM. V was trimmed by 2 bases and J by 4 bases, leaving 8 bases between them. CDR3 DNA sequence: TGTGCCAGCAGTTTAGCGGGACTCACTGAAGCTTTCTTT. It translates to CASSLAGLTEAFF.

In DNA form, the CDR3 reads TGTGCCAGCAGCCCCAGAGGGACTGAAGCTTTCTTT. Protein: CASSPRGTEAFF. The J gene is TRBJ1-1, the V gene TRBV5-4; D gene unclear. Germline CDR1 reads SGHNT; CDR2 reads YYREEE (reference sequence). V was cut by 4 bases and J by 5 bases, with 9 bases left in between. The CDR3 is 12 residues long.